The 27 T cell receptor beta chains below all came from one sample that was sequenced in a study of blood T cell repertoires in COVID-19. Profiling relied on immunoSEQ multiplex PCR, and the TCRdb table lists in-frame clones only, not all of them. The data show about 330,000 clones, about 89% seen once. The material sequenced was PBMCs or T cells enriched from blood (not recorded which). The receptors come from a woman in her 30s who had recovered from COVID-19.

The V call is TRBV12-5, the J call TRBJ1-2, with TRBD1 as a possible D gene (5 bases). The V end lost 0 bases, the J end lost 7 bases, and 12 bases lay between the germline ends. CDR1 is LGHNT and CDR2 is FRNRAP in the germline V gene. The CDR3 has 14 residues. The CDR3 DNA follows: TGTGCTAGTGGTTTGGTACAGCAGGGTCCTGGCTACACCTTC. It encodes CASGLVQQGPGYTF.

The chain recombines TRBV6-5 with TRBJ1-5; the D is unclear. Trimming pared 9 bases from V and 1 base from J, leaving 16 bases between. The germline V gene has CDR1 MNHEY and CDR2 SVGAGI. The CDR3 has 15 residues. The CDR3 sequence is CASRRGERSNQPQHF. CDR3 bases: TGTGCCAGTCGGCGCGGAGAGAGAAGCAATCAGCCCCAGCATTTT.

The chain joins TRBV6-2 or TRBV6-3 to TRBJ1-5; tentatively, D is TRBD1 (5 bases). Germline values: CDR1 MNHEY, CDR2 SVGEGT. V lost 3 bases and J 5 bases, leaving 11 bases between the germline ends. The CDR3 loop spans 14 amino acids. This CDR3 is CASSYQGLHQPQHF. The CDR3 DNA sequence: TGTGCCAGCAGTTATCAGGGTCTTCATCAGCCCCAGCATTTT.

The rearrangement uses TRBV5-1 and TRBJ1-1; D call uncertain. This CDR3 is built from 13 residues. V shed 0 bases and J shed 11 bases, with 14 bases lying between them. Germline V gene data show CDR1 as SGHRS and CDR2 as YFSETQ. For the CDR3, the DNA is TGCGCCAGCAGCTTGGGGGTCCGGGAAAGGGCTTTCTTT. Translation gives CASSLGVRERAFF.

The chain joins TRBV4-2 to TRBJ2-1; D is unclear. V shed 0 bases and J shed 4 bases, with 4 bases lying between them. The length of the CDR3 is 13 residues. CDR1 is LGHNA and CDR2 is YNFKEQ in the germline V gene. The chain's CDR3 is CASSQDLYNEQFF. As DNA, the CDR3 is TGTGCCAGCAGCCAAGATTTATACAATGAGCAGTTCTTC.

The V gene is TRBV7-9, the J gene TRBJ2-7; D might be TRBD2 (6 bases). The CDR3 covers 18 residues. V lost 5 bases, J lost 5 bases, and 28 bases lay in between. The germline CDR1 and CDR2 sequences are SEHNR and FQNEAQ (reference sequence). This chain's CDR3 is CASSDTGGRRGREDEQYF. In DNA, the CDR3 is TGTGCCAGCAGCGACACAGGCGGTCGGAGGGGCAGGGAAGACGAGCAGTACTTC.

The V call is TRBV6-2 or TRBV6-3, the J call TRBJ2-2; 8 nucleotides line up with TRBD2. The CDR3 loop spans 17 amino acids. J gave up 4 bases and V 4 bases, and 11 bases lay outside the gene matches. The V gene's germline CDR1 is MNHEY and CDR2 SVGEGT. The CDR3 DNA reads TGTGCCAGCAGTTCGGAACCGGGACTAGGTTCCACCGGGGAGCTGTTTTTT. Translation: CASSSEPGLGSTGELFF.

This sequence joins TRBV19 and TRBJ2-3; D might be TRBD1 (5 bases). The germline gives CDR1 LNHDA, CDR2 SQIVND (reference sequence). The CDR3 is made up of 20 amino acids. Trimming took 3 bases from V and 2 from J, leaving 27 bases between them. The CDR3 DNA reads as TGTGCCAGTAGTATTTACGCAGGGCCACCGCTGCCGTTGTACACAGATACGCAGTATTTT. Amino acid sequence: CASSIYAGPPLPLYTDTQYF.

The chain has TRBV9 and TRBJ2-1, with 9 bases identical to TRBD2. Germline lookup yields CDR1 SGDLS and CDR2 YYNGEE. The CDR3 length is 15 residues. With 4 bases clipped from V and 3 bases from J, the junction kept 5 bases outside the gene matches. In DNA, the CDR3 is TGTGCCAGCAGCTCTCTAGCGGGGAACTACAATGAGCAGTTCTTC. Residues: CASSSLAGNYNEQFF.

This CDR3 reads CASSWRDSEEDTQYF. For the CDR3, the DNA is TGCGCCAGCAGCTGGAGGGACAGCGAGGAAGATACGCAGTATTTT. The chain links TRBV5-1 to TRBJ2-3, with D possibly TRBD1 on 7 matching bases. Trimming left V 3 bases short and J 5 bases short, with 16 bases between. This CDR3 is built from 15 residues. Per germline, CDR1 SGHRS and CDR2 YFSETQ.

This sequence joins TRBV18 and TRBJ2-5; 15 nucleotides align to TRBD2. Per germline, CDR1 KGHSH and CDR2 LQKENI. The CDR3 covers 17 residues. After removal of 3 bases from V and 4 bases from J, the junction contained 6 bases not matched to a gene. CDR3 protein: CASSPSGLAGGRETQYF. CDR3 DNA sequence: TGTGCCAGCTCACCCTCGGGACTAGCGGGGGGACGAGAGACCCAGTACTTC.

The rearrangement joins TRBV27 to TRBJ2-5; a possible D gene is TRBD2 (6 bases). CDR1 MNHEY and CDR2 SMNVEV come from the germline V gene (reference sequence). The CDR3 runs to 15 residues. The V and J ends lost 7 bases and 1 base respectively, with 16 bases between them. The DNA of the CDR3 is TGTGCCAGCACCCCGGTTGGGGGGATCCAAGAGACCCAGTACTTC. Its protein product is CASTPVGGIQETQYF.

V and J are TRBV7-9 and TRBJ2-1; D perhaps matches TRBD1 (6 bases). Deletions cut 2 bases from V and 3 bases from J, with 17 bases between. Germline V gene lookup returns CDR1 SEHNR and CDR2 FQNEAQ (reference sequence). The CDR3 extends over 17 amino acids. The CDR3 nucleotides read TGTGCCAGCAGCTTATACCCGTCGACAGGTTACTACAATGAGCAGTTCTTC. Amino acids: CASSLYPSTGYYNEQFF.

V is TRBV29-1 and J is TRBJ2-1, with TRBD2 matching 14 bases. This CDR3 spans 14 amino acids. The V and J ends lost 6 bases and 10 bases, in that order; junction bases with no gene match: 8. Germline CDR1 reads SQVTM; CDR2 reads ANQGSEA. The CDR3 loop reads CSVRGLAGVGEQFF. The CDR3 DNA sequence: TGCAGCGTGCGGGGACTAGCGGGGGTTGGAGAGCAGTTCTTC.

This chain connects TRBV5-1 to TRBJ2-7; the D gene is possibly TRBD1 (5 bases). The CDR3 has 14 residues. Germline V gives CDR1 SGHRS, CDR2 YFSETQ. Trimming took 5 bases from V and 3 from J, leaving 15 bases between them. Written as DNA, the CDR3 is TGCGCCAGCAGGGAGTCTGGACAAATCTACGAGCAGTACTTC. This encodes CASRESGQIYEQYF. Full variable domain (outside the CDR3, taken from reference TRBV5-1 and TRBJ2-7): KAGVTQTPRYLIKTRGQQVTLSCSPISGHRSVSWYQQTPGQGLQFLFEYFSETQRNKGNFPGRFSGRQFSNSRSEMNVSTLELGDSALYLCASRESGQIYEQYFGPGTRLTVT.

The chain is built from TRBV4-1 and TRBJ1-3; a possible D gene is TRBD1 (5 bases). CDR1 and CDR2 from the germline V gene are MGHRA and YSYEKL. The CDR3 contains 16 residues. V dropped 4 bases and J dropped 0 bases, with 13 bases sitting between them. Here the CDR3 DNA reads TGCGCCAGCAGCCGACAAGGGGCAGCCTCTGGAAACACCATATATTTT. Protein product: CASSRQGAASGNTIYF.

V gene TRBV5-1 combines with J gene TRBJ1-1, with a possible D match to TRBD1 (5 bases). Germline CDR1 SGHRS, CDR2 YFSETQ. V lost 3 bases to trimming and J lost 1 base, with 13 bases between them. This CDR3 has 15 residues. The chain's CDR3 is CASSSGFQGNTEAFF. Written as DNA, the CDR3 is TGCGCCAGCAGCTCCGGGTTTCAGGGGAACACTGAAGCTTTCTTT.

V gene TRBV7-2 combines with J gene TRBJ1-6; no firm D call. This CDR3 is 16 amino acids long. With 8 bases removed from V and 0 bases from J, the gap between germline ends came to 14 bases. The germline V gene has CDR1 SGHTA and CDR2 FQGNSA. CDR3 loop: CASSRVRGSYNSPLHF. DNA of the CDR3: TGTGCCAGCTCCCGGGTCCGGGGCTCCTATAATTCACCCCTCCACTTT.

The chain employs TRBV29-1 and TRBJ1-2, with D possibly matching TRBD1 (5 bases). Looked up from germline, CDR1 is SQVTM and CDR2 is ANQGSEA. The CDR3 covers 14 residues. Trimming left V 3 bases short and J 5 bases short, with 16 bases between. CDR3 nucleotide sequence: TGCAGCGTTGAGGGGGGACGGGTTCCATATGGCTACACCTTC. Its protein is CSVEGGRVPYGYTF.

Note on this clone: This same CDR3 is encoded by further DNA sequences in the sample. This chain links TRBV5-1 with TRBJ2-5; D is perhaps TRBD2 (5 bases). The CDR3 has 13 residues. V lost 4 bases and J lost 5, with 12 bases in between. Germline CDR1 is SGHRS and CDR2 is YFSETQ. CDR3 bases: TGCGCCAGCAGCCCCCGGACTGAGGAGACCCAGTACTTC. Translating gives CASSPRTEETQYF. Full variable domain (outside the CDR3, taken from reference TRBV5-1 and TRBJ2-5): KAGVTQTPRYLIKTRGQQVTLSCSPISGHRSVSWYQQTPGQGLQFLFEYFSETQRNKGNFPGRFSGRQFSNSRSEMNVSTLELGDSALYLCASSPRTEETQYFGPGTRLLVL.

J is TRBJ2-7 and V is TRBV5-6; TRBD1 aligns across 7 bases. The CDR3 contains 16 residues. Germline assignment: CDR1 SGHDT and CDR2 YYEEEE. Unmatched junction bases numbered 9, after V lost 3 bases and J lost 0 bases. CDR3: CASSSRGQLPSYEQYF. As DNA, the CDR3 is TGTGCCAGCAGCTCTAGGGGACAGCTTCCCTCCTACGAGCAGTACTTC.

The chain joins TRBV5-1 to TRBJ2-3, with TRBD2 identical over 15 bases. The J segment lost 0 bases and the V segment lost 4 bases, leaving 6 bases of the junction unmatched. CDR1 SGHRS and CDR2 YFSETQ come from the germline V gene. The CDR3 sequence is 18 residues long. CDR3: CASSPGLAGGPSTDTQYF. The DNA of the CDR3 is TGCGCCAGCAGCCCCGGACTAGCGGGGGGGCCTAGCACAGATACGCAGTATTTT.

The chain combines TRBV10-3 with TRBJ1-4; D unclear. The CDR3 consists of 14 residues. Germline V gene lookup returns CDR1 ENHRY and CDR2 SYGVKD. The V end lost 7 bases, the J end lost 0 bases, and 9 bases lay between the germline ends. The CDR3 region is CAIIGRTTNEKLFF. The DNA of the CDR3 is TGTGCCATCATAGGGAGAACAACTAATGAAAAACTGTTTTTT.

This sequence joins TRBV5-4 and TRBJ2-3; maybe TRBD1 (6 bases). Trimming stripped 0 bases from V and 6 bases from J, with 8 bases between. There are 13 residues in the CDR3. Per the germline V gene, CDR1 is SGHNT and CDR2 is YYREEE (reference sequence). The CDR3 DNA follows: TGTGCCAGCAGCTTGGGGGGGCTGGATACGCAGTATTTT. It translates to CASSLGGLDTQYF.

This clone was observed a single time. The chain employs TRBV9 and TRBJ2-7, with 11 bases lining up with TRBD2. CDR3 length equals 15 residues. V shed 4 bases and J 7 bases; nucleotides not matched to a gene: 10. In germline, CDR1 is SGDLS, CDR2 YYNGEE. CDR3 in amino acids: CASSPRSGGAWEQYF. CDR3 DNA sequence: TGTGCCAGCAGCCCCCGTAGCGGGGGGGCGTGGGAGCAGTACTTC.

The V and J genes are TRBV4-1 and TRBJ1-2; D is possibly TRBD1 (6 bases). CDR1 MGHRA and CDR2 YSYEKL come from the germline V gene. This CDR3 contains 16 residues. The ends were cut back, 1 base at V and 6 bases at J, with 18 bases in the middle. The CDR3: CASSQAYGGGQDGYTF. For the CDR3, the DNA is TGCGCCAGCAGCCAAGCCTATGGGGGGGGGCAGGATGGCTACACCTTC.

The J gene is TRBJ2-1, the V gene TRBV7-2; no reliable D call. The CDR3 extends over 13 amino acids. Per the germline V gene, CDR1 is SGHTA and CDR2 is FQGNSA. V was clipped by 0 bases and J by 8 bases, with 8 bases between them. CDR3 region: CASSLAYPDEQFF. CDR3 coding DNA: TGTGCCAGCAGCTTAGCGTATCCCGATGAGCAGTTCTTC. The full variable domain, completed using reference TRBV7-2 and TRBJ2-1, is GAGVSQSPSNKVTEKGKDVELRCDPISGHTALYWYRQSLGQGLEFLIYFQGNSAPDKSGLPSDRFSAERTGGSVSTLTIQRTQQEDSAVYLCASSLAYPDEQFFGPGTRLTVL.